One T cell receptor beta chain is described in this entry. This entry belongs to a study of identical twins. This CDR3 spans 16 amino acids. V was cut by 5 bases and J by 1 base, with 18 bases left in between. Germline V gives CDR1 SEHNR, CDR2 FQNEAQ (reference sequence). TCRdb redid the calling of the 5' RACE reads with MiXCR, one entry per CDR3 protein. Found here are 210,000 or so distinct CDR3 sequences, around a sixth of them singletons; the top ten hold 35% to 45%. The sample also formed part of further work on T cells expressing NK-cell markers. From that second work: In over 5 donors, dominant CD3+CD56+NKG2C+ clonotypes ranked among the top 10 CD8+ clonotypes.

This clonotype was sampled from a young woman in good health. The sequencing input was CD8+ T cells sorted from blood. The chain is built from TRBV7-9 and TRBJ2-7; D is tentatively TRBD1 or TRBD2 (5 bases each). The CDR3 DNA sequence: TGTGCCAGCAGCCGCCAGACGGGGCTTAGATCCTACGAGCAGTACTTC. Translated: CASSRQTGLRSYEQYF.